The TCR beta chain under discussion was sequenced for a study of blood T cell repertoires in COVID-19. Study-level background: Acute and convalescent COVID-19 specimens originated in the United States, Italy and Spain. PBMCs, B-cell-depleted T cells, or T cells were the source of the cDNA or gDNA that made up the material.

Original handling: Reference gene primer amplification gave estimated nucleated cell counts. Clones were read by immunoSEQ multiplex PCR, and TCRdb kept only the in-frame ones, dropping some. That table furnishes V, J and clone size, whereas the DNA furnished D and trimming. The repertoire includes about 300,000 clones, nearly 90% of them detected once, and 9.4% sits in the top ten. CDR3 length: 14 residues. J was trimmed by 2 bases and V by 4 bases; bases with no gene match: 3. CDR1 and CDR2 (germline): LGHDT, YNNKEL (reference sequence). The chain links TRBV3-1 (or the pseudogene TRBV3-2) to TRBJ2-7; 9 nucleotides match TRBD1. The clonotype was recovered from a man aged 18 to 35 with active or convalescent COVID-19. Sequencing was performed on peripheral blood. CDR3 in DNA: TGTGCCAGCAGCCCCTACAGGGGGCCCTACGAGCAGTACTTC. This gives the protein CASSPYRGPYEQYF.